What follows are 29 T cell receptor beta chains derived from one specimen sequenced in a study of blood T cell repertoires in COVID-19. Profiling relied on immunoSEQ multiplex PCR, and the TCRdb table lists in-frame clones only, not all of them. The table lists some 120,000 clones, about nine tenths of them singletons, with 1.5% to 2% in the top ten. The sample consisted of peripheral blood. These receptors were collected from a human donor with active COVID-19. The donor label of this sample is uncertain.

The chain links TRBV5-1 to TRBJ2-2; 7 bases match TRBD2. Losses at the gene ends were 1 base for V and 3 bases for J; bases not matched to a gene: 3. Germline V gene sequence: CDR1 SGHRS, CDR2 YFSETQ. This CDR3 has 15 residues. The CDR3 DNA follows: TGCGCCAGCAGCTTGAGGCTAGCGGACACCGGGGAGCTGTTTTTT. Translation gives CASSLRLADTGELFF.

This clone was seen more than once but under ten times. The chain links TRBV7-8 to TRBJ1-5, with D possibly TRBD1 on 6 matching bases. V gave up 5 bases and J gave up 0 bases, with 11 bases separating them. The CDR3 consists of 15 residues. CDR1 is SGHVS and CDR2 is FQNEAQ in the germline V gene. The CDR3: CASSQDSYSNQPQHF. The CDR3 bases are TGTGCCAGCAGCCAGGACAGCTATAGCAATCAGCCCCAGCATTTT.

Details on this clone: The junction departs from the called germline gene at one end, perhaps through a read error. The CDR3 coding sequence is TGTGCCGGCAGCTTAGATCCGGAGACCCAGTACTTC. Translating it yields CAGSLDPETQYF. This chain uses TRBV11-2 with TRBJ2-5; the D is unclear. The CDR3 has 12 amino acids. CDR1 and CDR2 from the germline V gene are SGHAT and FQNNGV.

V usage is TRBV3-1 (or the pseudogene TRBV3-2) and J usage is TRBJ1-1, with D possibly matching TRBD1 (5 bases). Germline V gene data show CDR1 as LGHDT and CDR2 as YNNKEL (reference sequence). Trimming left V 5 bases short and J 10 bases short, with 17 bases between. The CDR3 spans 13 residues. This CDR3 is CASSAQAGWGAFF. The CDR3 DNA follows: TGTGCCAGCAGCGCCCAGGCAGGGTGGGGAGCTTTCTTT.

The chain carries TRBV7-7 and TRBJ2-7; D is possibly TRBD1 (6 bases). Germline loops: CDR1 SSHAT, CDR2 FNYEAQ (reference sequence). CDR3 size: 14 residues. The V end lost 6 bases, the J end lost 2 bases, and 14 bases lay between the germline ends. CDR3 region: CASSHRDNPYEQYF. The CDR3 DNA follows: TGTGCCAGCAGTCACCGGGACAACCCCTACGAGCAGTACTTC.

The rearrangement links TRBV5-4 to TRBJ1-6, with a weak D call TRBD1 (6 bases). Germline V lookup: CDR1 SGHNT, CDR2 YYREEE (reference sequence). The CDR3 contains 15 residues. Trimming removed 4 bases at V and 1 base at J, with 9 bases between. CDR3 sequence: CASSAGQSYNSPLHF. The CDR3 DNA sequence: TGTGCCAGCAGCGCCGGACAGTCCTATAATTCACCCCTCCACTTT. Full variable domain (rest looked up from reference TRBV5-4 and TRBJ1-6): ETGVTQSPTHLIKTRGQQVTLRCSSQSGHNTVSWYQQALGQGPQFIFQYYREEENGRGNFPPRFSGLQFPNYSSELNVNALELDDSALYLCASSAGQSYNSPLHFGNGTRLTVT.

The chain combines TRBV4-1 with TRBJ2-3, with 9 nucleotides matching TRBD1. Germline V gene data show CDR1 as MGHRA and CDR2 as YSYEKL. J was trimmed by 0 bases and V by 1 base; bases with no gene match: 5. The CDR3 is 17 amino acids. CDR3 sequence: CASSQGTGQGSTDTQYF. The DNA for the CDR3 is TGCGCCAGCAGCCAAGGGACCGGACAGGGGAGCACAGATACGCAGTATTTT.

CDR3 residues: CASSRGLSSYF. The CDR3 DNA is TGTGCCAGCAGTCGAGGATTGAGTTCGTACTTC. V and J are TRBV28 and TRBJ2-7, with unresolved D. The CDR3 spans 11 residues. V was shortened by 5 bases and J by 12 bases, with 14 bases between the two germline ends. The germline V gene encodes CDR1 MDHEN and CDR2 SYDVKM.

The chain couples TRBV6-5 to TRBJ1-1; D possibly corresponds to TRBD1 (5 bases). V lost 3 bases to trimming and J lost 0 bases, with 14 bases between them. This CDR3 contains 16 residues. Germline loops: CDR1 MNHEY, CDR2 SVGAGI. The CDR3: CASSYVKGLMNTEAFF. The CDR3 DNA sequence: TGTGCCAGCAGTTATGTCAAGGGGTTAATGAACACTGAAGCTTTCTTT.

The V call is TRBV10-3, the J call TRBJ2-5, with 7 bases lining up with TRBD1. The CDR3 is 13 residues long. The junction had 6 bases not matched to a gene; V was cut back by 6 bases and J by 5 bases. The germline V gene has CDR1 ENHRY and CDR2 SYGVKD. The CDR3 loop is CAISDRASETQYF. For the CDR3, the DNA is TGTGCCATCAGCGACAGGGCTTCGGAGACCCAGTACTTC.

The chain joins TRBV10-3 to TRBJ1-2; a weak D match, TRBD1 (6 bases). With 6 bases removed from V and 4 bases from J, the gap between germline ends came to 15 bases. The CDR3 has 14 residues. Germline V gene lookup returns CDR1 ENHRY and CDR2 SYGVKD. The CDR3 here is CAIRGGGGLYGYTF. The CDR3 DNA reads TGTGCCATCAGGGGCGGGGGCGGTCTCTATGGCTACACCTTC.

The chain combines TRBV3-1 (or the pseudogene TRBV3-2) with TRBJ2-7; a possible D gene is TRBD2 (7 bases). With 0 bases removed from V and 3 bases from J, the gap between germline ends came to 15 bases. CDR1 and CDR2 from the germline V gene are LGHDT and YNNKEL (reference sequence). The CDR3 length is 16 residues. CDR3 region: CASSQDLLGGGYEQYF. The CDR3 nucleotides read TGTGCCAGCAGCCAAGACCTTCTAGGGGGGGGCTACGAGCAGTACTTC.

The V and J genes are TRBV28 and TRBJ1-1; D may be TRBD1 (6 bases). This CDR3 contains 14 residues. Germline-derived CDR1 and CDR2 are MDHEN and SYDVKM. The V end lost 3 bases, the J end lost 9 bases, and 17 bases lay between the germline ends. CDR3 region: CASSFSGHAGKAFF. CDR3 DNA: TGTGCCAGCAGTTTTTCGGGACATGCGGGTAAAGCTTTCTTT.

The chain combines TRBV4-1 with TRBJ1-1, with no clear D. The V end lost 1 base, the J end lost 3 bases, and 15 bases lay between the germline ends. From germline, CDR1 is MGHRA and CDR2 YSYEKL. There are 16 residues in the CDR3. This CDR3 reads CASSQVLGTRDTEAFF. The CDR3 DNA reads TGCGCCAGCAGCCAAGTCCTAGGCACGCGGGACACTGAAGCTTTCTTT.

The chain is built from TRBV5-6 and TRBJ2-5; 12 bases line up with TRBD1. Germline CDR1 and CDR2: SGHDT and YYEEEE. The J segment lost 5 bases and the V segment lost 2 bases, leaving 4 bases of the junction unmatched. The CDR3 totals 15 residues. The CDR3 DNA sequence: TGTGCCAGCAGCTTCGGGACAGGGGGCTTTGAGACCCAGTACTTC. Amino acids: CASSFGTGGFETQYF.

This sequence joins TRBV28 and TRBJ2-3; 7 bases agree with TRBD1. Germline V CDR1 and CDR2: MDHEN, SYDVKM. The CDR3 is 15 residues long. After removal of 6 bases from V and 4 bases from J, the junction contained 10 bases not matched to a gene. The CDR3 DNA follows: TGTGCCAGCAGAACCCCAGACAGGGTCCCAGATACGCAGTATTTT. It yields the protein CASRTPDRVPDTQYF.

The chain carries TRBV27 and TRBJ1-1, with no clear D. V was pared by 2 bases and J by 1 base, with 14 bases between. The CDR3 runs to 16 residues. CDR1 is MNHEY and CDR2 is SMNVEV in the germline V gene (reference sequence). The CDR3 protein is CASSLVPPWANTEAFF. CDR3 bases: TGTGCCAGCAGTTTAGTACCTCCTTGGGCGAACACTGAAGCTTTCTTT.

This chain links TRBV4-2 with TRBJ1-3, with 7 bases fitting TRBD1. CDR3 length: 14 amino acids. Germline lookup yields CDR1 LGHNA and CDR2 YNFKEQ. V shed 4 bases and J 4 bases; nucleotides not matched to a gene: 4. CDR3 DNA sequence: TGTGCCAGCAGCCCGGGGACAGCAGGAAACACCATATATTTT. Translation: CASSPGTAGNTIYF.

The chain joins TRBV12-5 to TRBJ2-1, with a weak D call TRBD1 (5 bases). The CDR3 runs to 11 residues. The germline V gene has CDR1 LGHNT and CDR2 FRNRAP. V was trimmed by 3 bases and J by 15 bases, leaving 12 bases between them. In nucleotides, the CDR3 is TGTGCTAGTGGTTTTGACAGATTAAGGTTCTTC. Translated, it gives CASGFDRLRFF.

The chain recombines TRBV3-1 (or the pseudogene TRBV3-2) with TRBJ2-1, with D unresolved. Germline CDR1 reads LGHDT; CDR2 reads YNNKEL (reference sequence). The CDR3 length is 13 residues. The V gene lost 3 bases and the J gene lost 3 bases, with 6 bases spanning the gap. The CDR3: CASSHAHYNEQFF. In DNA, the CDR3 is TGTGCCAGCAGCCACGCACACTACAATGAGCAGTTCTTC.

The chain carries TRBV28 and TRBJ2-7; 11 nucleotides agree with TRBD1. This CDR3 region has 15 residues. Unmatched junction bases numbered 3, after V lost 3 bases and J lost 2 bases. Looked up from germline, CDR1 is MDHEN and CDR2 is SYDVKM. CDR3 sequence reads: CASSFRGQGAYEQYF. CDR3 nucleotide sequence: TGTGCCAGCAGTTTTAGGGGACAGGGGGCCTACGAGCAGTACTTC.

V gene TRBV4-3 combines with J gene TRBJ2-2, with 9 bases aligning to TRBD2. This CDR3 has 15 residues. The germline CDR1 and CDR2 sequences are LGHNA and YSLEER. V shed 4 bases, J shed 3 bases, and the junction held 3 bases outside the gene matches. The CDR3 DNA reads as TGCGCCAGCAGCCGGACTAGCGAATACACCGGGGAGCTGTTTTTT. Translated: CASSRTSEYTGELFF.

CDR3 bases: TGTGCCAGCAGCGTAGGACTCCGCTACGAGCAGTACTTC. Protein sequence: CASSVGLRYEQYF. V gene TRBV11-2 combines with J gene TRBJ2-7; possibly TRBD2 for D (5 bases). This CDR3 has 13 amino acids. CDR1 and CDR2 from the germline V gene are SGHAT and FQNNGV. Trimming cost V 5 bases and J 3 bases, with 11 bases left between them.

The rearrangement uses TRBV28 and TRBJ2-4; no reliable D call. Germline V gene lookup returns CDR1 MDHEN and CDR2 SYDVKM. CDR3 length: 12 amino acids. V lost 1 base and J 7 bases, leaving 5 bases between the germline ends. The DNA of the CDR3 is TGTGCCAGCAGTTTATCAGTGAACATTCAGTACTTC. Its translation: CASSLSVNIQYF.

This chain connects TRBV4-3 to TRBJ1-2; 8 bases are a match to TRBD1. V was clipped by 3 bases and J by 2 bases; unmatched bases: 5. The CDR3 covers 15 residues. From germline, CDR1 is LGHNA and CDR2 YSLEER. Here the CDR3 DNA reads TGCGCCAGCAGCCATCGGACAGGGCTAAACTATGGCTACACCTTC. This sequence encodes CASSHRTGLNYGYTF.

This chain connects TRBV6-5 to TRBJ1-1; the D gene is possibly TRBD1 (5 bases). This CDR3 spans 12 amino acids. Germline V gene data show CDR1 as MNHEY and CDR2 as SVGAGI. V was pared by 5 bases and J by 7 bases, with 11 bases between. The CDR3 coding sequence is TGTGCCAGCAGTCCGGGGGACTTTGAAGCTTTCTTT. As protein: CASSPGDFEAFF.

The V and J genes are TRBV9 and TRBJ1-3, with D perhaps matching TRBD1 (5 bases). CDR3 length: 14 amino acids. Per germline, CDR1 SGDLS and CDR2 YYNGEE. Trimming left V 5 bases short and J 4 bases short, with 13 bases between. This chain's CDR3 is CASSEGVLGNTIYF. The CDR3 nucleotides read TGTGCCAGCAGTGAAGGGGTGTTGGGAAACACCATATATTTT.

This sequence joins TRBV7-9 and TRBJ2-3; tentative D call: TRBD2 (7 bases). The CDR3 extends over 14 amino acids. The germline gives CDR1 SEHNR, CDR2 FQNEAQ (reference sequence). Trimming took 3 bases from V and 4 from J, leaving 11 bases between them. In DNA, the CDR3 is TGTGCCAGCAGCTTGGTGCGGGGGCCAGATACGCAGTATTTT. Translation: CASSLVRGPDTQYF.

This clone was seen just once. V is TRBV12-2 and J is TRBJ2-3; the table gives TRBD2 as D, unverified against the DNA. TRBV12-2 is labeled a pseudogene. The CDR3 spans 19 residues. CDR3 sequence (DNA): TGTGCAAGTCGCTTATACCCCCGACTAGCGGGGGGCAGCACAGATACGCAGTATTTT. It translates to CASRLYPRLAGGSTDTQYF.